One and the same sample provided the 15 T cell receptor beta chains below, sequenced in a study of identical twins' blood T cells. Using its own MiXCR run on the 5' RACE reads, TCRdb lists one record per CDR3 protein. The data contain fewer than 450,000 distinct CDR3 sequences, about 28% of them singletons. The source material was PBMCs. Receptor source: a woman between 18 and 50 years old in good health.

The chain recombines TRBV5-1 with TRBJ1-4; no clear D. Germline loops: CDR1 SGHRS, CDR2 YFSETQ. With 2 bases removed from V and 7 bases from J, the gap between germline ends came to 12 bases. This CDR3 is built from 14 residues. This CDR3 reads CASSLRTTSEKLFF. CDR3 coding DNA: TGCGCCAGCAGCTTAAGGACCACCTCTGAAAAACTGTTTTTT.

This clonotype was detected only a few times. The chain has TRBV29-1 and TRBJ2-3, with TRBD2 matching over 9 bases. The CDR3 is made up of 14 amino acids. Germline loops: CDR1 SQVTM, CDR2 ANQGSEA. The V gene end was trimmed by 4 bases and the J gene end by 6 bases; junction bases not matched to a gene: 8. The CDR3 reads CSVVSSGIGDTQYF. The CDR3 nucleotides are TGCAGCGTTGTCTCTAGCGGGATAGGGGATACGCAGTATTTT.

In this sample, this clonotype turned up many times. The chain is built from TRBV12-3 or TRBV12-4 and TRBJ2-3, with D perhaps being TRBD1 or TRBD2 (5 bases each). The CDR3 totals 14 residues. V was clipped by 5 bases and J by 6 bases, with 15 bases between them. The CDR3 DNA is TGTGCCAGCAGTCCCTTCTCGGGGCTGGATACGCAGTATTTT. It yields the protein CASSPFSGLDTQYF.

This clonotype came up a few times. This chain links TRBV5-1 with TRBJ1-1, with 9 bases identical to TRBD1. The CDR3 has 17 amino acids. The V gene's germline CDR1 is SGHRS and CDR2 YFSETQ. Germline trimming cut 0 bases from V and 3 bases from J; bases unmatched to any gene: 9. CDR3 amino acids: CASSLEYGTGGYTEAFF. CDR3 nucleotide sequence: TGCGCCAGCAGCTTGGAATATGGAACAGGGGGCTACACTGAAGCTTTCTTT. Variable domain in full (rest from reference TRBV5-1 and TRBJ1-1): KAGVTQTPRYLIKTRGQQVTLSCSPISGHRSVSWYQQTPGQGLQFLFEYFSETQRNKGNFPGRFSGRQFSNSRSEMNVSTLELGDSALYLCASSLEYGTGGYTEAFFGQGTRLTVV.

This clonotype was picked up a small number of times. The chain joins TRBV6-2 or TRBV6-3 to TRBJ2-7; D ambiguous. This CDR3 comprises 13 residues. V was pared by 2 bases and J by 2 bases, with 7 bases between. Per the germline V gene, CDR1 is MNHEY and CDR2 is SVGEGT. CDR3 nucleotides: TGTGCCAGCAGTTACGAGGCCACCTACGAGCAGTACTTC. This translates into CASSYEATYEQYF.

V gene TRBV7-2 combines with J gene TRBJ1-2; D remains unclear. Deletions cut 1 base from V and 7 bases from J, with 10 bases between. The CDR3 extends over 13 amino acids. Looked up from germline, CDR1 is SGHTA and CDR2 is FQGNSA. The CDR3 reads CASSLDLGVGYTF. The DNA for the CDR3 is TGTGCCAGCAGCTTAGATCTCGGGGTTGGCTACACCTTC.

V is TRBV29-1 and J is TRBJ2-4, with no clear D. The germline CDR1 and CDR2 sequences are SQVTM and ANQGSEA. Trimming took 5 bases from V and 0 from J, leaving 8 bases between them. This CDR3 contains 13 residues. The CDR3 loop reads CSVTELAKNIQYF. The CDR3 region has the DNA TGCAGCGTTACGGAATTAGCCAAAAACATTCAGTACTTC. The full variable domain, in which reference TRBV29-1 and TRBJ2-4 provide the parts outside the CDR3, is SAVISQKPSRDICQRGTSLTIQCQVDSQVTMMFWYRQQPGQSLTLIATANQGSEATYESGFVIDKFPISRPNLTFSTLTVSNMSPEDSSIYLCSVTELAKNIQYFGAGTRLSVL.

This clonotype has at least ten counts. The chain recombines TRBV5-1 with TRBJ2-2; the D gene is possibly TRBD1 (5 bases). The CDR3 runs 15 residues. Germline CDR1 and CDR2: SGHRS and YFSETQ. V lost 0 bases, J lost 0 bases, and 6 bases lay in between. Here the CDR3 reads CASSLDRSNTGELFF. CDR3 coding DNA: TGCGCCAGCAGCTTGGACAGGTCGAACACCGGGGAGCTGTTTTTT.

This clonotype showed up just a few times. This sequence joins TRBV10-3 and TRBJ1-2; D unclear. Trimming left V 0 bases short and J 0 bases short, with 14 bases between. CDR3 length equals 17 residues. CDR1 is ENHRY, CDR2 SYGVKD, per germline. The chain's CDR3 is CAISESSRRLSNYGYTF. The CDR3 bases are TGTGCCATCAGTGAGTCATCCCGACGACTTTCTAACTATGGCTACACCTTC.

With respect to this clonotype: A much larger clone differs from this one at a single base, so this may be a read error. The CDR3, as DNA: TGTGCCAGCAGCACCAGGTTTGAAGCTTTCTTT. Its protein is CASSTRFEAFF. The J gene is TRBJ1-1, the V gene TRBV7-2, with D unclear. Trimming pared 5 bases from V and 7 bases from J, leaving 8 bases between. CDR1 and CDR2 from the germline V gene are SGHTA and FQGNSA. The CDR3 has 11 amino acids.

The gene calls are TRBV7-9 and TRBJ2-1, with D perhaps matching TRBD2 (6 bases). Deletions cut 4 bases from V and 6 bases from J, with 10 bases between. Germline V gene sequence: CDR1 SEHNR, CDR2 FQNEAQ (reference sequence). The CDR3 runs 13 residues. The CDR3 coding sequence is TGTGCCAGCAGCTGGGGGGACGTCAATGAGCAGTTCTTC. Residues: CASSWGDVNEQFF. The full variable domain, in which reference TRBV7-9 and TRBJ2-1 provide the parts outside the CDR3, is DTGVSQNPRHKITKRGQNVTFRCDPISEHNRLYWYRQTLGQGPEFLTYFQNEAQLEKSRLLSDRFSAERPKGSFSTLEIQRTEQGDSAMYLCASSWGDVNEQFFGPGTRLTVL.

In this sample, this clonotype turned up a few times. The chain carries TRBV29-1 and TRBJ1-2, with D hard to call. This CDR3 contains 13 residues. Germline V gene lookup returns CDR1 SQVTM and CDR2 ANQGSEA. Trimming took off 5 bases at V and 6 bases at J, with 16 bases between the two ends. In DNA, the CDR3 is TGCAGCGTTCGATACAGACTCGGGGATGGCTACACCTTC. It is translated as CSVRYRLGDGYTF.

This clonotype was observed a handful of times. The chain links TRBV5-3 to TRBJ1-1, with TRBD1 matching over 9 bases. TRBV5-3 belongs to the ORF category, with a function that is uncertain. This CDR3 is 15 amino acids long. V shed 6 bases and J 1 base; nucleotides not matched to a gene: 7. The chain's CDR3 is CARKEGDRANTEAFF. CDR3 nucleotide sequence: TGTGCCAGAAAGGAAGGGGACAGGGCGAACACTGAAGCTTTCTTT.

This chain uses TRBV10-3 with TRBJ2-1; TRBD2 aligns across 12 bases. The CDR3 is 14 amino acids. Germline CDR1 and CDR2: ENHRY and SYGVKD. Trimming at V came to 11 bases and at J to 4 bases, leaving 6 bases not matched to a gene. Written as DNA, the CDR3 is TGTGCCGTCGGACTAGCGGGGCCTTACAATGAGCAGTTCTTC. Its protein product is CAVGLAGPYNEQFF.

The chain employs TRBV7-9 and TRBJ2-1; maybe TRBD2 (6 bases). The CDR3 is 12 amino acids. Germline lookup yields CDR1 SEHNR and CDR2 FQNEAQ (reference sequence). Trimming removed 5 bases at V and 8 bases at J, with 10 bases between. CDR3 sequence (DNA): TGTGCCAGCAGCCCTACTAGCCATGAGCAGTTCTTC. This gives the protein CASSPTSHEQFF.